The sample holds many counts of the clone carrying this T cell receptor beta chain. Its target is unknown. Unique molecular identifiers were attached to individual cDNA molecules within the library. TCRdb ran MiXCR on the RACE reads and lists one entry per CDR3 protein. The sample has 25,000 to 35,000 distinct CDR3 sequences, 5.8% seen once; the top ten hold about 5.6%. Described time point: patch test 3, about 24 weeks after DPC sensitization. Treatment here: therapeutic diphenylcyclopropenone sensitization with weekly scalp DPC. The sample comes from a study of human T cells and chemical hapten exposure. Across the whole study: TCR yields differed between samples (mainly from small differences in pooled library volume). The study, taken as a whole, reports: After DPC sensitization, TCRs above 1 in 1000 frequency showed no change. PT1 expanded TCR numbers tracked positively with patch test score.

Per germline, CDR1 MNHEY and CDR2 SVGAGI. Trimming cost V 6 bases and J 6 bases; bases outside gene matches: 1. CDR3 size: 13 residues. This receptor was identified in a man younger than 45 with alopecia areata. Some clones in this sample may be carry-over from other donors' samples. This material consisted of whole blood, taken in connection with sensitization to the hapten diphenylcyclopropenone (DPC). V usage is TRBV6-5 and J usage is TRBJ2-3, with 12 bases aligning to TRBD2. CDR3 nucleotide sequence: TGTGCCAGCAGGACTAGCGGGAGTGATACGCAGTATTTT. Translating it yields CASRTSGSDTQYF.